The text below deals with one TCR beta chain. A much larger clone sits a single nucleotide away, making a read error possible. The conserved closing phenylalanine or tryptophan is absent in this CDR3, likely reflecting a read error. The data are from a study of molecular identifiers for immune sequencing clone quantification. TCRdb called the PCR reads again in MiXCR, with one record for every CDR3 protein. The sample has 600,000 to 650,000 distinct CDR3 sequences, 15% to 20% seen once; the top ten hold about 0.9%. The J segment lost 4 bases and the V segment lost 6 bases, leaving 9 bases of the junction unmatched. The CDR3 totals 13 residues. Germline V gives CDR1 DFQATT, CDR2 SNEGSKA (reference sequence). Naive CD8 T cells, phenotype CD8+CD4-CCR7+CD45RA+, were sorted.

This TCR was sampled from a human donor in good health. Some libraries in this study had Jurkat cell RNA spiked in. Sequenced input: naive CD8+ T cells from blood, with Jurkat cell RNA spiked in. Described subset: FACS-sorted CD8+CD4-CCR7+CD45RA+ naive T cells. The rearrangement links TRBV20-1 to TRBJ2-7; 7 bases agree with TRBD1. The CDR3 DNA is TGCAGTGCAGACGGGACAGAGAGTTACGAGCAGTACCTC. Translating gives CSADGTESYEQYL.